Following are 28 T cell receptor beta chains from one sample sequenced in a study of T cell repertoires in cytomegalovirus infection. MiXCR, applied by TCRdb to the reads, yields one record per CDR3 protein. The table lists some 300,000 distinct CDR3 sequences, about 9.1% of them singletons. Sample: PBMCs. These receptors all come from a human donor in good health (CMV status not recorded). Some clones in this sample may be carry-over from other donors' samples.

This clonotype was detected many times. The V gene is TRBV29-1, the J gene TRBJ2-7; the D gene could be TRBD1 or TRBD2 (5 bases each). V was shortened by 4 bases and J by 0 bases, with 7 bases between the two germline ends. Germline CDR1 SQVTM, CDR2 ANQGSEA. This CDR3 is built from 12 residues. In nucleotides, the CDR3 is TGCAGCGTTGGGGGACCCTCCTACGAGCAGTACTTC. Translation gives CSVGGPSYEQYF.

Only a few counts were recorded for this clonotype. The chain combines TRBV20-1 with TRBJ2-3, with 14 bases lining up with TRBD2. The CDR3 extends over 15 amino acids. The J segment lost 4 bases and the V segment lost 3 bases, leaving 3 bases of the junction unmatched. Germline-derived CDR1 and CDR2 are DFQATT and SNEGSKA (reference sequence). CDR3: CSARRTSGGPDTQYF. CDR3 coding DNA: TGCAGTGCTAGGCGGACTAGCGGGGGGCCAGATACGCAGTATTTT.

This clonotype was counted many times. J is TRBJ2-3 and V is TRBV7-2, with D tentatively TRBD1 (6 bases). V lost 2 bases to trimming and J lost 5 bases, with 14 bases between them. The CDR3 runs to 15 residues. Germline V gene data show CDR1 as SGHTA and CDR2 as FQGNSA. CDR3 in DNA: TGTGCCAGCAGCTTACGCACAGGGATTCAAGATACGCAGTATTTT. This codes for CASSLRTGIQDTQYF.

This clonotype was observed at least ten times. J is TRBJ1-3 and V is TRBV4-2, with 9 bases matching TRBD1. The junction had 6 bases not matched to a gene; V was cut back by 3 bases and J by 0 bases. The CDR3 totals 17 residues. Germline V gene lookup returns CDR1 LGHNA and CDR2 YNFKEQ. CDR3 region: CASSQAYRGLSGNTIYF. In nucleotides, the CDR3 is TGTGCCAGCAGCCAGGCCTACAGGGGGCTCTCTGGAAACACCATATATTTT.

This clonotype was seen many times. The chain uses TRBV6-1 and TRBJ1-4; D is uncertain. This CDR3 is built from 15 residues. V shed 1 base and J shed 1 base, with 7 bases lying between them. Germline V gene data show CDR1 as MNHNS and CDR2 as SASEGT. DNA for the CDR3: TGTGCCAGCAGTGAAGGCCGGGGAACTAATGAAAAACTGTTTTTT. It yields the protein CASSEGRGTNEKLFF.

This clonotype was seen at least ten times. This may stem from a read error, because a much larger clone lies one nucleotide away. The rearrangement joins TRBV7-2 to TRBJ1-1; no definite D call. V lost 2 bases to trimming and J lost 1 base, with 5 bases between them. Germline values: CDR1 SGHTA, CDR2 FQGNSA. This CDR3 comprises 13 residues. The CDR3 bases are TGTGCCAGCAGCTTATGGGGGAACACTGAAGCTTTCTTT. As protein: CASSLWGNTEAFF.

The table lists this clonotype with many counts. The V gene is TRBV6-5, the J gene TRBJ1-6; 7 positions agree with TRBD1. Trimming cost V 0 bases and J 10 bases; bases outside gene matches: 6. Germline CDR1 is MNHEY and CDR2 is SVGAGI. This CDR3 is 15 amino acids long. CDR3 nucleotide sequence: TGTGCCAGCAGTTACTCGAGCCAGGGGGACTCACCCCTCCACTTT. Translating gives CASSYSSQGDSPLHF.

This clonotype came up a few times. The V call is TRBV5-1, the J call TRBJ1-6; 9 bases match TRBD1. The CDR3 loop spans 14 amino acids. Germline CDR1 and CDR2: SGHRS and YFSETQ. The trim removed 3 bases at V and 9 bases at J, leaving 4 bases unmatched. The CDR3 loop reads CASSWTGVGSPLHF. CDR3 sequence (DNA): TGCGCCAGCAGCTGGACAGGGGTGGGTTCACCCCTCCACTTT.

This chain joins TRBV29-1 and TRBJ1-1; TRBD1 matches at 7 bases. The CDR3 loop spans 12 amino acids. V trimming: 7 bases; J trimming: 6 bases; junction bases outside the gene matches: 8. Germline loops: CDR1 SQVTM, CDR2 ANQGSEA. CDR3 bases: TGCAGCGCCCTGACAGGGACGGCTGAAGCTTTCTTT. This translates into CSALTGTAEAFF.

This chain joins TRBV12-3 or TRBV12-4 and TRBJ2-5, with 10 bases lining up with TRBD1. The junction had 6 bases not matched to a gene; V was cut back by 3 bases and J by 5 bases. The CDR3 covers 15 residues. CDR3 in amino acids: CASSLGDRGMETQYF. In nucleotides, the CDR3 is TGTGCCAGCAGTTTGGGGGACAGGGGAATGGAGACCCAGTACTTC.

In its sample, this clonotype was seen a few times. The genes are TRBV28 and TRBJ2-5; 8 nucleotides line up with TRBD1. CDR1 MDHEN and CDR2 SYDVKM come from the germline V gene. The junction had 10 bases not matched to a gene; V was cut back by 7 bases and J by 0 bases. The CDR3 has 16 amino acids. The CDR3 region is CASTTLRQGHQETQYF. CDR3 nucleotides: TGTGCCAGCACAACACTTCGACAGGGGCACCAAGAGACCCAGTACTTC.

This clonotype was seen ten or more times. The genes are TRBV24-1 and TRBJ2-1, with 10 bases identical to TRBD2. CDR1 KGHDR and CDR2 SFDVKD come from the germline V gene. Trimming took 4 bases from V and 5 from J; bases not matched to a gene: 10. The CDR3 has 17 amino acids. The CDR3 here is CATSETPGLATDNEQFF. The CDR3 region has the DNA TGTGCCACCAGTGAGACCCCGGGACTAGCGACGGACAATGAGCAGTTCTTC.

This clonotype was counted a few times. The chain carries TRBV2 and TRBJ2-5; D uncertain. With 7 bases removed from V and 2 bases from J, the gap between germline ends came to 17 bases. The CDR3 sequence is 15 residues long. Germline CDR1 is SNHLY and CDR2 is FYNNEI. The CDR3 nucleotides are TGTGCCAGCAACCCATCAGGTACCCCACAAGAGACCCAGTACTTC. This translates into CASNPSGTPQETQYF.

This clonotype was counted between two and nine times. V is TRBV5-1 and J is TRBJ2-1; tentative D call: TRBD2 (5 bases). V was shortened by 0 bases and J by 7 bases, with 17 bases between the two germline ends. The CDR3 runs 16 residues. The germline V gene has CDR1 SGHRS and CDR2 YFSETQ. The CDR3 protein is CASSLAPTPRANEQFF. The CDR3 DNA sequence: TGCGCCAGCAGCTTGGCTCCTACTCCGAGGGCGAATGAGCAGTTCTTC.

This clonotype appeared many times. The V call is TRBV6-2 or TRBV6-3, the J call TRBJ2-6; D might be TRBD1 or TRBD2, each matching 5 bases. The germline V gene encodes CDR1 MNHEY and CDR2 SVGEGT. Trimming took off 6 bases at V and 0 bases at J, with 12 bases between the two ends. CDR3 size: 16 residues. In DNA, the CDR3 is TGTGCCAGCAGCGGGGACGGCGTCTCTGGGGCCAACGTCCTGACTTTC. This codes for CASSGDGVSGANVLTF.

This clonotype was seen many times. V gene TRBV12-3 or TRBV12-4 combines with J gene TRBJ2-3; 11 bases agree with TRBD2. V trimming: 6 bases; J trimming: 4 bases; junction bases outside the gene matches: 6. This CDR3 has 15 amino acids. In nucleotides, the CDR3 is TGTGCCAGCAGCATAGCGGGGGGGAAGGCAGATACGCAGTATTTT. Translated: CASSIAGGKADTQYF.

This clonotype was seen at least ten times. The CDR3 DNA reads TGTGCCAGCAGCCTAGGACAGGGCCCGGTTTCGGTCCGGCCCCAGCATTTT. It translates to CASSLGQGPVSVRPQHF. The chain is built from TRBV7-8 and TRBJ1-5, with 8 bases lining up with TRBD1. The germline V gene encodes CDR1 SGHVS and CDR2 FQNEAQ. V lost 5 bases and J lost 9; bases outside the gene matches: 18. This CDR3 region has 17 residues.

The genes are TRBV11-2 and TRBJ1-1, with 8 bases matching TRBD1. The CDR3 is 15 amino acids. Germline values: CDR1 SGHAT, CDR2 FQNNGV. V shed 5 bases, J shed 2 bases, and the junction held 7 bases outside the gene matches. The CDR3 loop is CASSPPDRDNTEAFF. DNA of the CDR3: TGTGCCAGCAGCCCCCCGGACAGGGATAACACTGAAGCTTTCTTT.

As to this clonotype: This may come from a read error, since a much larger clone is one base off. The rearrangement uses TRBV6-6 and TRBJ2-5; weak D call: TRBD2 (5 bases). The CDR3 runs 13 residues. CDR1 and CDR2 (germline): MNHNY, SVGAGI (reference sequence). The CDR3, as DNA: TGTGCCACTAGAGGGAAGGGCCAAGAGTCCCAGTACTTC. Amino acid sequence: CATRGKGQESQYF.

The chain links TRBV27 to TRBJ2-2, with D perhaps matching TRBD2 (6 bases). CDR3 length: 14 residues. Between the trimmed V and J ends, which lost 3 bases and 5 bases, there was a span of 10 bases. Per germline, CDR1 MNHEY and CDR2 SMNVEV (reference sequence). As DNA, the CDR3 is TGTGCCAGCAGTTTCCACGGGGGAACCGGGGAGCTGTTTTTT. Residues: CASSFHGGTGELFF.

This clonotype appeared many times. The rearrangement joins TRBV7-6 to TRBJ1-6, with unresolved D. From germline, CDR1 is SGHVS and CDR2 FNYEAQ. The CDR3 loop spans 13 amino acids. Trimming took 5 bases from V and 7 from J, leaving 9 bases between them. The CDR3 reads CASSINPNSPLHF. CDR3 in DNA: TGTGCCAGCAGCATTAACCCAAATTCACCCCTCCACTTT.

J is TRBJ1-1 and V is TRBV5-1, with D possibly matching TRBD1 (6 bases). Trimming shortened V by 6 bases and J by 8 bases, and 14 bases separated the two germline ends. The germline V gene has CDR1 SGHRS and CDR2 YFSETQ. The CDR3 is 12 amino acids. The CDR3, as DNA: TGCGCCAGCAAGGCGGGGACACTGGAAGCTTTCTTT. This translates into CASKAGTLEAFF.

The chain links TRBV6-2 or TRBV6-3 to TRBJ1-2; D is possibly TRBD1 (6 bases). Germline values: CDR1 MNHEY, CDR2 SVGEGT. The V and J ends lost 8 bases and 4 bases respectively, with 17 bases between them. The CDR3 extends over 14 amino acids. The CDR3 sequence is CASQRTAPGYGYTF. In DNA, the CDR3 is TGTGCCAGCCAACGGACAGCGCCAGGCTATGGCTACACCTTC.

This clonotype was detected many times. The V and J genes are TRBV20-1 and TRBJ2-5; tentative D call: TRBD1 (6 bases). Trimming removed 6 bases at V and 4 bases at J, with 21 bases between. Germline CDR1 DFQATT, CDR2 SNEGSKA (reference sequence). The CDR3 contains 15 residues. CDR3 nucleotides: TGCAGTGCCCGAAGGCTGGGGGCGATAGGAGAGACCCAGTACTTC. Its translation is CSARRLGAIGETQYF.

This clonotype came up a few times. The CDR3 DNA reads as TGCAGCGCCCTTCCGGACAGGGCAGGGGGCTACACCTTC. It yields the protein CSALPDRAGGYTF. The chain is built from TRBV29-1 and TRBJ1-2; 8 nucleotides agree with TRBD1. From germline, CDR1 is SQVTM and CDR2 ANQGSEA. The junction had 12 bases not matched to a gene; V was cut back by 7 bases and J by 8 bases. This CDR3 has 13 amino acids.

There are a few counts of this clonotype. The chain has TRBV12-3 or TRBV12-4 and TRBJ1-4, with D maybe TRBD1 (6 bases). V gave up 6 bases and J gave up 0 bases, with 14 bases separating them. This CDR3 has 16 amino acids. The CDR3 protein is CASSPGRGTTNEKLFF. The CDR3 nucleotides are TGTGCCAGCAGCCCAGGGAGGGGGACAACTAATGAAAAACTGTTTTTT.

Concerning this clonotype: An end of the junction differs from the germline gene, which may be a read error. The V gene is TRBV19, the J gene TRBJ2-7; 10 positions match TRBD1. CDR3 length: 13 amino acids. From germline, CDR1 is LNHDA and CDR2 SQIVND (reference sequence). The CDR3 region is CASSPGQGYEQHF. In DNA form, the CDR3 reads TGTGCCAGTAGCCCGGGACAGGGGTACGAGCAGCACTTC.

This clonotype came up a few times. The V gene is TRBV6-2 or TRBV6-3, the J gene TRBJ1-1, with D possibly being TRBD1 (5 bases). CDR1 is MNHEY and CDR2 is SVGEGT in the germline V gene. V shed 7 bases and J shed 0 bases, with 12 bases lying between them. There are 14 residues in the CDR3. The CDR3 DNA is TGTGCCAGCATCCTGGGGCTATTGAACACTGAAGCTTTCTTT. Protein product: CASILGLLNTEAFF.